Listed below are T cell receptor beta chains from one sample, sequenced in a study of blood T cell repertoires in COVID-19. The method was immunoSEQ multiplex PCR; TCRdb's version includes in-frame clones alone and lacks a portion of them. The sample includes about 100,000 clones, roughly nine tenths of them seen just once. The sequenced sample consisted of peripheral blood. The receptors here all came from a man in his fifties with acute or convalescent COVID-19. The conserved cysteine and the conserved F or W are not part of the CDR3 here. Each record gives: V gene, CDR3 protein.

TRBV6-5 ASTPAWGGAETQY
TRBV9 ASSPHTDSNYGYT
TRBV14 ASSPLASGSRTDTQY
TRBV4-2 ASSQDSVPTPPDTQY
TRBV27 ASSLSGQKLGGYT
TRBV6-5 ASLGQLSNQPQH
TRBV19 ASSIGPGQSYGYT
TRBV2 ASSEDRGSDEQY
TRBV28 ASSLTGGLITEAF
TRBV2 ASSEARQGETQY
TRBV6-6 ASSMSGVGEAF
TRBV19 ASSPNRGNNSPLH
TRBV11-2 ASSLPTGNSGANVLT
TRBV28 ASSFRGRVLYGYT
TRBV29-1 SVERGGTTF
TRBV19 ASSTGQGNRDTQY
TRBV5-1 ASSASETGNSPLH
TRBV7-2 ASSLEAGSNQPQH
TRBV12-3/TRBV12-4 ASSFSKQPQH
TRBV27 ASSFGTGGRSPLH
TRBV19 ASSIDRGPYGYT
TRBV3-1/TRBV3-2 ASSHQRAASYEQY